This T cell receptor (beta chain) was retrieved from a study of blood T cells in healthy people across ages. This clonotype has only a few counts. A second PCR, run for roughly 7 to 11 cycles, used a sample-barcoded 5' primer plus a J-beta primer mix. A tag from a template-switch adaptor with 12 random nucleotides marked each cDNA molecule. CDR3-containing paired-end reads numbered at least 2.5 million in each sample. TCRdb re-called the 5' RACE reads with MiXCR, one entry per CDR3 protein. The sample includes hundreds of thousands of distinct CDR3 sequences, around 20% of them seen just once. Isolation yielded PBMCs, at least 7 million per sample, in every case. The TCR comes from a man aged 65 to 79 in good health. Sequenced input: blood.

The CDR3 sequence: CASSGGSGIGNTIYF. The CDR3, as DNA: TGTGCCAGCAGTGGCGGATCAGGCATCGGAAACACCATATATTTT. The V gene is TRBV12-3 or TRBV12-4, the J gene TRBJ1-3; no clear D. Trimming left V 5 bases short and J 4 bases short, with 15 bases between. The CDR3 totals 15 residues.